Described below is a single T cell receptor (beta chain) sequence and its context. This sample stems from a study of glioma-infiltrating T cells after dendritic cell vaccination. Study details: At biweekly intervals, patients got three intradermal dendritic cell vaccine injections.

The V gene lost 3 bases and the J gene lost 7 bases, with 15 bases spanning the gap. The germline V gene encodes CDR1 SGHAT and CDR2 FQNNGV. The CDR3 consists of 14 residues. The time point denotes: after dendritic cell vaccination, including at tumor progression/relapse. The primer mix had 60 V beta and 13 J beta primers. The repertoire was sequenced with immunoSEQ multiplex PCR; TCRdb's copy has only in-frame clones and lacks some. In the table there are tens of thousands of clones, roughly four fifths of which are singletons. The receptor's source is a human donor with glioblastoma. The rearrangement uses TRBV11-2 and TRBJ2-5; D remains unclear. The sample in question was blood, obtained after dendritic cell vaccination. CDR3 sequence: CASSFLAPSGTQYF. The CDR3 coding sequence is TGTGCCAGCAGCTTTCTTGCCCCCTCGGGGACCCAGTACTTC.